Detailed here is one TCR beta chain. These data are taken from a study of blood T cell repertoires in COVID-19. Turning to the study itself: Acute and convalescent COVID-19 samples came from the United States, Italy and Spain.

Under the authors' procedure: Reference gene primer amplification in the assay estimated nucleated cell counts. Libraries were prepared by immunoSEQ multiplex PCR; TCRdb keeps only in-frame clonotypes and omits some of them. Clone size and V and J calls were adopted from that table, with D and trimming inferred from the DNA. Altogether roughly 150,000 clones are present, 85% to 95% being singletons, with the ten largest covering around 2%. The clonotype was recovered from a woman aged 55-69 years with COVID-19, enrolled during active disease. The sequenced material came from peripheral blood.

CDR3 amino acids: CAVQQGPPGTEAFF. CDR3 nucleotides: TGTGCCGTTCAGCAGGGGCCACCTGGCACTGAAGCTTTCTTT. The chain has TRBV19 and TRBJ1-1; tentatively, D is TRBD1 (6 bases). Germline V gene data show CDR1 as LNHDA and CDR2 as SQIVND (reference sequence). Deletions cut 11 bases from V and 4 bases from J, with 20 bases between. CDR3 length: 14 amino acids. Looking up the rest from reference TRBV19 and TRBJ1-1 gives the full variable domain: DGGITQSPKYLFRKEGQNVTLSCEQNLNHDAMYWYRQDPGQGLRLIYYSQIVNDFQKGDIAEGYSVSREKKESFPLTVTSAQKNPTAFYLCAVQQGPPGTEAFFGQGTRLTVV.